Reported below is one TCR beta chain. This sample is part of a study of Ad26.COV2.S vaccination and SARS-CoV-2 variants. The CDR3 spans 11 residues. V lost 2 bases to trimming and J lost 9 bases, with 5 bases between them. Germline-derived CDR1 and CDR2 are MNHEY and SVGEGT. Clones were sequenced by immunoSEQ multiplex PCR, and TCRdb holds only the in-frame ones, with some missing. The repertoire consists of under 150,000 clones, with around 86% occurring once and the leading ten covering approximately 5%. The chain is built from TRBV6-2 or TRBV6-3 and TRBJ2-1; no firm D call. The receptor was derived from a human donor who had recovered from COVID-19. Sequenced here: peripheral blood, sampled after recovery from COVID-19. CDR3 sequence (DNA): TGTGCCAGCAGTTACCCGGCTGAGCAGTTCTTC. Its protein product is CASSYPAEQFF.